This TCR beta chain was retrieved from a study of blood T cell repertoires in COVID-19. This CDR3 region has 13 residues. Germline V gene data show CDR1 as SNHLY and CDR2 as FYNNEI. V lost 7 bases and J 11 bases, leaving 20 bases between the germline ends. Measured with immunoSEQ multiplex PCR; TCRdb has only the in-frame clones, and not every one. Of about 280,000 clones in the sample, around 90% were seen once. The V call is TRBV2, the J call TRBJ1-1; the D gene is possibly TRBD1 (6 bases). This receptor was identified in a man aged 50 or older with acute or convalescent COVID-19. Sample: peripheral blood. Here the CDR3 reads CASILGTSSVAFF. CDR3 DNA: TGTGCCAGCATATTGGGGACAAGCTCGGTGGCTTTCTTT.